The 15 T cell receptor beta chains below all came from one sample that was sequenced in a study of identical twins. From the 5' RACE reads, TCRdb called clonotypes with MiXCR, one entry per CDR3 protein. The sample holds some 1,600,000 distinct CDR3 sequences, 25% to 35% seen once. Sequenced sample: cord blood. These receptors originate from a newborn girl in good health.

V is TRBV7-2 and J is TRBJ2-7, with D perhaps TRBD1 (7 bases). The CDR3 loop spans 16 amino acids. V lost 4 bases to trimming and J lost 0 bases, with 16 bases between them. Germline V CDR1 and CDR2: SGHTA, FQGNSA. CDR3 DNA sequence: TGTGCCAGCAGCTACCGTAAGCAGGGGGGCTCCTACGAGCAGTACTTC. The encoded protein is CASSYRKQGGSYEQYF. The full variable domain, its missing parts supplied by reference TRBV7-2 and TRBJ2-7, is GAGVSQSPSNKVTEKGKDVELRCDPISGHTALYWYRQSLGQGLEFLIYFQGNSAPDKSGLPSDRFSAERTGGSVSTLTIQRTQQEDSAVYLCASSYRKQGGSYEQYFGPGTRLTVT.

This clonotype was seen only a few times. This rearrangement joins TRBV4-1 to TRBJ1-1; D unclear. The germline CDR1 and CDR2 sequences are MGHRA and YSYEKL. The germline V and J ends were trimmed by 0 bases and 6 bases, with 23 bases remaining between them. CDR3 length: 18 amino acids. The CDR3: CASSQETKEVSWAAEAFF. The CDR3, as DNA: TGCGCCAGCAGCCAAGAGACTAAGGAGGTATCGTGGGCCGCTGAAGCTTTCTTT.

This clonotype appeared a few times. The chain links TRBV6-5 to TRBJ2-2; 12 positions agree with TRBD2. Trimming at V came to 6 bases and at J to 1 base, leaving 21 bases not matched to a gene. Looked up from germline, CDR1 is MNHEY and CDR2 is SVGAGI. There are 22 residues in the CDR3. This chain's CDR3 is CASRYLGTTSGRSGLNTGELFF. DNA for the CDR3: TGTGCCAGCAGGTACCTCGGGACTACTAGCGGGAGGTCAGGATTGAACACCGGGGAGCTGTTTTTT.

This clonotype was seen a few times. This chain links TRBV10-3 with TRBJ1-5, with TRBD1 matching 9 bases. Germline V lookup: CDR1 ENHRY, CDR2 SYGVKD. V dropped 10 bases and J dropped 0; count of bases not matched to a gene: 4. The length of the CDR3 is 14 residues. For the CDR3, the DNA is TGTGCCACAAACAGGGGGCATAGCAATCAGCCCCAGCATTTT. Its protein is CATNRGHSNQPQHF.

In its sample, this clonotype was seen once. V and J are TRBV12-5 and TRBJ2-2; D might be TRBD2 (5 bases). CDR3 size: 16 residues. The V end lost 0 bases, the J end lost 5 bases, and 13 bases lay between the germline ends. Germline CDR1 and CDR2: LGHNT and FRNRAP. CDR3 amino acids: CASGLVLGDETGELFF. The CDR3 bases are TGTGCTAGTGGTTTGGTACTGGGAGATGAGACCGGGGAGCTGTTTTTT.

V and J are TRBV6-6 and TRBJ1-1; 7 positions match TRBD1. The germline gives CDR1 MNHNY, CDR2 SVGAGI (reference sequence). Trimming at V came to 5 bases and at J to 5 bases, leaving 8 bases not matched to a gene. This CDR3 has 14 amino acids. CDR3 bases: TGTGCCAGCAGTCGCAAGACAGGGCGGACTGAAGCTTTCTTT. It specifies CASSRKTGRTEAFF.

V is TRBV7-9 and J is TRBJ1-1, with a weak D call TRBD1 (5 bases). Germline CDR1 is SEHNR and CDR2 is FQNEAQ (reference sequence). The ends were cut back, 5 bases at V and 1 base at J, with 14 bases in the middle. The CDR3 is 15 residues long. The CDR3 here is CASSPQRTGNTEAFF. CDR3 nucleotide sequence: TGTGCCAGCAGCCCACAGCGCACAGGGAACACTGAAGCTTTCTTT.

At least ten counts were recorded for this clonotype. The CDR3 reads CASSQGVAAEKLFF. DNA for the CDR3: TGTGCCAGCAGCCAAGGGGTTGCGGCAGAAAAACTGTTTTTT. The V gene is TRBV4-2, the J gene TRBJ1-4; unclear D gene. The CDR3 is made up of 14 amino acids. Trimming cost V 1 base and J 8 bases, with 11 bases left between them. In germline, CDR1 is LGHNA, CDR2 YNFKEQ.

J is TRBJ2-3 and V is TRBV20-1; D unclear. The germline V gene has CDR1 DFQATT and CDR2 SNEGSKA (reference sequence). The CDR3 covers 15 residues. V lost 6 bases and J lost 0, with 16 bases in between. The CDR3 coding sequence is TGCAGTGCCACCTCTGGGTCTATCAGCACAGATACGCAGTATTTT. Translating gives CSATSGSISTDTQYF.

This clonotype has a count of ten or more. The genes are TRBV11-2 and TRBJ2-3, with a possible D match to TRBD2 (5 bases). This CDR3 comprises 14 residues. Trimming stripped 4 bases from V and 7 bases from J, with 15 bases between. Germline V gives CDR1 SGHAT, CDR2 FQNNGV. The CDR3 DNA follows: TGTGCCAGCAGCTCCTACCTGGACTGGTATACGCAGTATTTT. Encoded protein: CASSSYLDWYTQYF.

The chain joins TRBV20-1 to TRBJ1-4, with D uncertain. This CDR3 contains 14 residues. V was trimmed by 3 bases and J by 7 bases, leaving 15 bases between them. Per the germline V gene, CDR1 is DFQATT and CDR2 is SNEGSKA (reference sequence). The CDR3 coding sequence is TGCAGTGCTAGCCGTCCCGAGGCCACTGAAAAACTGTTTTTT. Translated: CSASRPEATEKLFF.

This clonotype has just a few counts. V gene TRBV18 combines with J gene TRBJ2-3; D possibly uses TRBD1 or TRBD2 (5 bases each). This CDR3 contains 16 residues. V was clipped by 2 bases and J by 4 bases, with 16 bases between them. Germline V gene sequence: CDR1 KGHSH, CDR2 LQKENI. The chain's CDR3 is CASSPGTTARADTQYF. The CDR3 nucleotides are TGTGCCAGCTCACCAGGGACGACAGCTAGGGCAGATACGCAGTATTTT.

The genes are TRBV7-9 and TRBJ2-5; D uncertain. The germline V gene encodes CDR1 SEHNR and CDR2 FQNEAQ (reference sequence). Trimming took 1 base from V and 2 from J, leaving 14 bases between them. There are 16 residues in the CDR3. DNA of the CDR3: TGTGCCAGCAGCTTAGGACTCCTAACCGGGCAAGAGACCCAGTACTTC. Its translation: CASSLGLLTGQETQYF.

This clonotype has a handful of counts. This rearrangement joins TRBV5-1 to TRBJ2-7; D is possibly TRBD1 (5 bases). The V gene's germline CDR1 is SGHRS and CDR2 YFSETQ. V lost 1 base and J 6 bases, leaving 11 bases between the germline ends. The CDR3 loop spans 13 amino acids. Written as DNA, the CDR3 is TGCGCCAGCAGCTTGAGCCCAGGGCTCGAGCAGTACTTC. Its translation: CASSLSPGLEQYF.

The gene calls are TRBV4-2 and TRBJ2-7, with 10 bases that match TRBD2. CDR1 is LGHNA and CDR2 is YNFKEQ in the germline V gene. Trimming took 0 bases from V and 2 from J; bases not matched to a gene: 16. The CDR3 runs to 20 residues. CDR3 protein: CASSQERSALLAGGAYEQYF. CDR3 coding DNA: TGTGCCAGCAGCCAAGAACGATCGGCGCTTTTAGCGGGGGGCGCCTACGAGCAGTACTTC.